Below, 3 T cell receptor beta chains from the same sample are listed, as sequenced in a study of T cells in Graves' hyperthyroidism and ophthalmopathy. Authors of the study amplified TCR beta CDR3 regions from RNA transcripts. An initial round of RT-PCR targeting the TCR CDR3 relied on the HTBI primer set. A single record per CDR3 protein comes from TCRdb applying MiXCR to the multiplex PCR reads. This table has about 640,000 distinct CDR3 sequences, around 20% appearing once. The sample was blood. The receptors were sampled from a man aged 30 to 39 with Graves' ophthalmopathy.

The rearrangement links TRBV29-1 to TRBJ2-1; no definite D call. Trimming took 6 bases from V and 5 from J, leaving 8 bases between them. The CDR3 contains 11 residues. Germline V gives CDR1 SQVTM, CDR2 ANQGSEA. The CDR3 here is CSVDNNNEQFF. Here the CDR3 DNA reads TGCAGCGTGGATAATAACAATGAGCAGTTCTTC.

This clonotype turned up a few times. The chain has TRBV5-5 and TRBJ1-2; D uncertain. Germline V lookup: CDR1 SGHKS, CDR2 YYEKEE (reference sequence). V was cut by 2 bases and J by 5 bases, with 16 bases left in between. CDR3 length: 15 residues. In DNA, the CDR3 is TGTGCCAGCAGCTTATTGGCCCGGGAAGGTTATGGCTACACCTTC. It is translated as CASSLLAREGYGYTF.

In this sample, this clonotype turned up a few times. The genes are TRBV27 and TRBJ1-6; no clear D gene. CDR3 length: 12 residues. V shed 5 bases and J shed 3 bases, with 2 bases lying between them. CDR1 is MNHEY and CDR2 is SMNVEV in the germline V gene (reference sequence). In nucleotides, the CDR3 is TGTGCCAGCAGTGACTATAATTCACCCCTCCACTTT. Translated: CASSDYNSPLHF.